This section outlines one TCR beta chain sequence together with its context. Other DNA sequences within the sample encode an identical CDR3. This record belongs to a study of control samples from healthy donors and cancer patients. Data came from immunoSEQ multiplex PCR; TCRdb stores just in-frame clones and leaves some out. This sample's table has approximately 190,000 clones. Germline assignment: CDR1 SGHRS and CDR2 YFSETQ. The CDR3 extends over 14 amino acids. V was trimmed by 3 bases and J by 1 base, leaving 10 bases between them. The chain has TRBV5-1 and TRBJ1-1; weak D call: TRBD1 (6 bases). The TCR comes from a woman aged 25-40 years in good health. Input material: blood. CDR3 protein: CASSSGQPNTEAFF. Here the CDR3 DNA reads TGCGCCAGCAGCTCTGGACAGCCGAACACTGAAGCTTTCTTT.